The rows below give T cell receptor beta chains drawn from one sample of a study of cytomegalovirus exposure and HLA in healthy donors. Libraries were prepared by immunoSEQ multiplex PCR; TCRdb keeps only in-frame clonotypes and omits some of them. The profile shows over 110,000 clones, around 87% of them singletons. Sequences were obtained from PBMCs. The receptors come from a man younger than 35 in good health and CMV-seropositive. The CDR3 runs from the conserved cysteine through the conserved F or W. The D gene is left open where the match is weak. Size values are once, few and many counts, or a class for expanded clones, and some rows have none.

size: .; D: TRBD2; J: TRBJ2-1; V: TRBV7-3; CDR3: CASSKISGSLDNEQFF; DNA: TGTGCCAGCAGCAAGATTAGCGGGAGTCTCGACAATGAGCAGTTCTTC
size: .; D: .; J: TRBJ2-3; V: TRBV7-2; CDR3: CASSLDSGTDTQYF; DNA: TGTGCCAGCAGCTTAGACTCTGGCACAGATACGCAGTATTTT
size: few; D: .; J: TRBJ1-1; V: TRBV15; CDR3: CATSVRSYLSTEAFF; DNA: TGTGCCACCAGCGTGAGAAGCTACCTTTCCACTGAAGCTTTCTTT
size: .; D: .; J: TRBJ2-5; V: TRBV6-1; CDR3: CASYGELQETQYF; DNA: TGTGCCAGCTATGGTGAACTCCAAGAGACCCAGTACTTC
size: .; D: .; J: TRBJ2-2; V: TRBV18; CDR3: CASSPRTATGELFF; DNA: TGTGCCAGCTCACCGAGGACTGCCACCGGGGAGCTGTTTTTT
size: .; D: .; J: TRBJ1-5; V: TRBV11-2; CDR3: CASSPRTGNQPQHF; DNA: TGTGCCAGCAGCCCGCGCACGGGCAATCAGCCCCAGCATTTT
size: .; D: .; J: TRBJ2-7; V: TRBV28; CDR3: CASSFPQGSYEQYF; DNA: TGTGCCAGCAGTTTTCCACAGGGATCCTACGAGCAGTACTTC
size: .; D: TRBD1; J: TRBJ1-6; V: TRBV5-1; CDR3: CASSRDRNYNSPLHF; DNA: TGCGCCAGCAGTCGGGACAGGAATTATAATTCACCCCTCCACTTT
size: .; D: .; J: TRBJ2-7; V: TRBV6-6; CDR3: CASSPGHELEQYF; DNA: TGTGCCAGCAGCCCGGGACATGAGTTGGAGCAGTACTTC
size: .; D: .; J: TRBJ1-6; V: TRBV28; CDR3: CASSLTRSPLHF; DNA: TGTGCCAGCAGTCTTACACGCTCACCCCTCCACTTT
size: .; D: TRBD1; J: TRBJ1-2; V: TRBV5-1; CDR3: CASSLNRGFDYGYTF; DNA: TGCGCCAGCAGCTTGAACAGGGGGTTTGACTATGGCTACACCTTC
size: .; D: .; J: TRBJ1-3; V: TRBV7-9; CDR3: CASSLGAGSGNTIYF; DNA: TGTGCCAGCAGCTTAGGTGCAGGGTCTGGAAACACCATATATTTT
size: few; D: .; J: TRBJ1-2; V: TRBV27; CDR3: CASSSPRSGGYTF; DNA: TGTGCCAGCTCCTCTCCTCGGAGCGGAGGCTACACCTTC
size: .; D: .; J: TRBJ2-7; V: TRBV14; CDR3: CASSQDLEQYF; DNA: TGTGCCAGCAGCCAAGATCTGGAGCAGTACTTC
size: .; D: .; J: TRBJ2-4; V: TRBV4-1; CDR3: CASSERQELAKNIQYF; DNA: TGCGCCAGCAGCGAAAGACAGGAACTAGCCAAAAACATTCAGTACTTC
size: .; D: .; J: TRBJ1-2; V: TRBV23-1; CDR3: CASSPTAGAHSYGYTF; DNA: TGCGCCAGCAGTCCTACGGCGGGGGCCCACTCCTATGGCTACACCTTC
size: once; D: .; J: TRBJ2-3; V: TRBV5-6; CDR3: CASSSRLTDTQYF; DNA: TGTGCCAGCAGCTCCAGACTCACAGATACGCAGTATTTT
size: .; D: .; J: TRBJ2-7; V: TRBV9; CDR3: CASSLAAGESYEQYF; DNA: TGTGCCAGCAGCCTGGCGGCGGGTGAGTCCTACGAGCAGTACTTC
size: .; D: TRBD1; J: TRBJ1-2; V: TRBV27; CDR3: CASRSQGVNGYTF; DNA: TGTGCCAGCAGGTCACAGGGGGTGAATGGCTACACCTTC
size: .; D: .; J: TRBJ2-7; V: TRBV29-1; CDR3: CSVTRDYEQYF; DNA: TGCAGCGTCACCCGGGACTACGAGCAGTACTTC
size: .; D: TRBD1; J: TRBJ1-1; V: TRBV27; CDR3: CASSHTGVNTEAFF; DNA: TGTGCCAGCAGCCATACAGGGGTGAACACTGAAGCTTTCTTT
size: .; D: .; J: TRBJ1-5; V: TRBV6-1; CDR3: CASSEGFARGPQPQHF; DNA: TGTGCCAGCAGTGAAGGGTTCGCAAGGGGCCCCCAGCCCCAGCATTTT
size: .; D: .; J: TRBJ2-5; V: TRBV30; CDR3: CAWTSRETQYF; DNA: TGTGCCTGGACTAGTCGAGAGACCCAGTACTTC
size: .; D: TRBD2; J: TRBJ2-2; V: TRBV6-1; CDR3: CASMDGGVNTGELFF; DNA: TGTGCCAGCATGGATGGGGGGGTGAACACCGGGGAGCTGTTTTTT
size: .; D: TRBD2; J: TRBJ2-5; V: TRBV5-4; CDR3: CASRSGLAGGRREETQYF; DNA: TGTGCCAGCAGATCGGGACTAGCGGGGGGGCGGAGGGAAGAGACCCAGTACTTC
size: .; D: .; J: TRBJ1-2; V: TRBV2; CDR3: CASSEAPESYGYTF; DNA: TGTGCCAGCAGTGAAGCGCCCGAGAGTTATGGCTACACCTTC
size: few; D: TRBD1; J: TRBJ2-7; V: TRBV2; CDR3: CASREETGVRYYEQYF; DNA: TGTGCCAGCAGGGAAGAGACAGGGGTGAGATATTACGAGCAGTACTTC
size: .; D: .; J: TRBJ2-7; V: TRBV6-5; CDR3: CASSYMAVEGYEQYF; DNA: TGTGCCAGCAGTTACATGGCCGTGGAGGGCTACGAGCAGTACTTC
size: .; D: TRBD1; J: TRBJ1-1; V: TRBV12-5; CDR3: CASGLIPGQGISF; DNA: TGTGCTAGTGGTCTCATCCCGGGACAGGGGATTAGTTTT
size: .; D: .; J: TRBJ1-5; V: TRBV2; CDR3: CASSETGGAYNQPQHF; DNA: TGTGCCAGCAGTGAAACCGGGGGGGCCTACAATCAGCCCCAGCATTTT
size: once; D: TRBD1; J: TRBJ2-5; V: TRBV5-4; CDR3: CASSLAVTGAETQYF; DNA: TGTGCCAGCAGCTTGGCCGTCACAGGGGCAGAGACCCAGTACTTC
size: .; D: .; J: TRBJ1-5; V: TRBV19; CDR3: CASSIEGDFRGQPQHF; DNA: TGTGCCAGTAGTATAGAAGGCGATTTCCGGGGTCAGCCCCAGCATTTT
size: .; D: .; J: TRBJ1-3; V: TRBV15; CDR3: CATSPRDSSISGNTIYF; DNA: TGTGCCACCAGCCCAAGGGACTCCTCAATCTCTGGAAACACCATATATTTT
size: .; D: TRBD1; J: TRBJ1-1; V: TRBV5-1; CDR3: CASSHGTGNTEAFF; DNA: TGCGCCAGCAGTCATGGGACAGGGAACACTGAAGCTTTCTTT
size: .; D: .; J: TRBJ2-7; V: TRBV7-9; CDR3: CASSFPTGDSLYEQYF; DNA: TGTGCCAGCAGCTTCCCGACGGGGGACAGCTTATACGAGCAGTACTTC
size: .; D: .; J: TRBJ2-5; V: TRBV11-2; CDR3: CASSPRQGRGETQYF; DNA: TGTGCCAGCAGCCCGAGACAGGGTCGGGGGGAGACCCAGTACTTC
size: few; D: .; J: TRBJ1-5; V: TRBV4-1; CDR3: CASSQYYGSQPQHF; DNA: TGCGCCAGCAGCCAATATTACGGGAGTCAGCCCCAGCATTTT
size: .; D: TRBD1; J: TRBJ2-7; V: TRBV6-5; CDR3: CASSSPRQGSYGQYF; DNA: TGTGCCAGCAGTTCACCCCGACAGGGGAGCTACGGGCAGTACTTC
size: .; D: TRBD2; J: TRBJ2-1; V: TRBV27; CDR3: CASSLTSRDEQFF; DNA: TGTGCCAGCAGTTTGACTAGCAGGGATGAGCAGTTCTTC
size: .; D: TRBD1; J: TRBJ2-7; V: TRBV2; CDR3: CASNRGQQFIEQYF; DNA: TGTGCCAGCAACAGGGGACAGCAATTTATCGAGCAGTACTTC